Listed below are T cell receptor beta chains from one sample, sequenced in a study of OX40 agonist ivuxolimab in advanced cancers. Produced via immunoSEQ multiplex PCR; TCRdb's table is partial and in-frame only. This table holds about 81,000 clones, 88% found once. Sequencing used CD4+ or CD8+ T cells sorted from blood, obtained in a trial of the OX40 agonist ivuxolimab. The source is an adult with an advanced solid tumor such as melanoma, head and neck, liver or kidney cancer. Both conserved end residues are part of each CDR3. D genes are given only for firm matches. The size entry is marked missing in some rows and otherwise reads once, few, many or a size class.

abundance: .; j_gene: TRBJ2-3; d_gene: TRBD1; v_gene: TRBV18; CDR3nt: TGTGCCAGCTCACCACCGACAGGGGGTCGGGATACGCAGTATTTT; CDR3aa: CASSPPTGGRDTQYF
abundance: .; j_gene: TRBJ2-1; d_gene: .; v_gene: TRBV29-1; CDR3nt: TGCAGCGTTAGACCTAGCTCCTACAATGAGCAGTTCTTC; CDR3aa: CSVRPSSYNEQFF
abundance: .; j_gene: TRBJ2-7; d_gene: .; v_gene: TRBV18; CDR3nt: TGTGCCAGCTCACCACGGGGTCGGGACGAGCAGTACTTC; CDR3aa: CASSPRGRDEQYF
abundance: .; j_gene: TRBJ1-4; d_gene: .; v_gene: TRBV18; CDR3nt: TGTGCCAGCTCACGGACGGGGGGGCTGTATGAAAAACTGTTTTTT; CDR3aa: CASSRTGGLYEKLFF
abundance: .; j_gene: TRBJ2-1; d_gene: .; v_gene: TRBV4-3; CDR3nt: TGCGCCAGCAGCCAAGATCCAGGAGAGGGCAATGAGCAGTTCTTC; CDR3aa: CASSQDPGEGNEQFF
abundance: .; j_gene: TRBJ1-4; d_gene: .; v_gene: TRBV9; CDR3nt: TGTGCCAGCAGCCCGAGCAGATCAACTAATGAAAAACTGTTTTTT; CDR3aa: CASSPSRSTNEKLFF
abundance: .; j_gene: TRBJ2-5; d_gene: TRBD2; v_gene: TRBV4-1; CDR3nt: TGCGCCAGCAGCCAAGATCACGGGACTAGCATGGAGACCCAGTACTTC; CDR3aa: CASSQDHGTSMETQYF
abundance: .; j_gene: TRBJ2-7; d_gene: TRBD2; v_gene: TRBV2; CDR3nt: TGTGCCAGCACCCTTCAGACTAGCCTCTACGAGCAGTACTTC; CDR3aa: CASTLQTSLYEQYF
abundance: .; j_gene: TRBJ2-5; d_gene: .; v_gene: TRBV7-7; CDR3nt: TGTGCCAGCAGCCCATCATCATATGGCACCCAGTACTTC; CDR3aa: CASSPSSYGTQYF
abundance: few; j_gene: TRBJ2-3; d_gene: .; v_gene: TRBV18; CDR3nt: TGTGCCAGCTCACCGCAGGGGTCCACAGATACGCAGTATTTT; CDR3aa: CASSPQGSTDTQYF
abundance: .; j_gene: TRBJ1-5; d_gene: .; v_gene: TRBV6-1; CDR3nt: TGTGCCAGCAGATGGGACATCTATCAGCCCCAGCATTTT; CDR3aa: CASRWDIYQPQHF
abundance: .; j_gene: TRBJ1-5; d_gene: TRBD1; v_gene: TRBV19; CDR3nt: TGTGCCAGTAGTACCTCCGCCGGGACAGGGGCGTGGGGAGCCCAGCATTTT; CDR3aa: CASSTSAGTGAWGAQHF
abundance: .; j_gene: TRBJ1-5; d_gene: TRBD1; v_gene: TRBV19; CDR3nt: TGTGCCAGTAGTACGGTCAGGGGGGCCAAGTCCAATTTCGATAGCAATCAGCCCCAGCATTTT; CDR3aa: CASSTVRGAKSNFDSNQPQHF
abundance: .; j_gene: TRBJ2-1; d_gene: .; v_gene: TRBV7-8; CDR3nt: TGTGCCAGCAGCAGAGGTGTGTTGGGTGAGCAGTTCTTC; CDR3aa: CASSRGVLGEQFF
abundance: few; j_gene: TRBJ2-1; d_gene: TRBD2; v_gene: TRBV4-3; CDR3nt: TGCGCCAGCAGCCAAGGTCACGGGGGGGATGAGCAGTTCTTC; CDR3aa: CASSQGHGGDEQFF
abundance: once; j_gene: TRBJ1-1; d_gene: .; v_gene: TRBV29-1; CDR3nt: TGCAGCGTGGTTAGGGACGGGCACACTGAAGCTTTCTTT; CDR3aa: CSVVRDGHTEAFF
abundance: .; j_gene: TRBJ2-3; d_gene: .; v_gene: TRBV6-1; CDR3nt: TGTGCCAGCACCTTAGAGGGGGGCCGGTTTACGCAGTATTTT; CDR3aa: CASTLEGGRFTQYF
abundance: .; j_gene: TRBJ1-5; d_gene: TRBD1; v_gene: TRBV10-3; CDR3nt: TGTGCCATGCGGGACAGGGACAATCAGCCCCAGCATTTT; CDR3aa: CAMRDRDNQPQHF
abundance: .; j_gene: TRBJ2-2; d_gene: .; v_gene: TRBV7-2; CDR3nt: TGTGCCAGCAGCTTAGCGCAGGGAGAGCTGTTTTTT; CDR3aa: CASSLAQGELFF
abundance: .; j_gene: TRBJ1-2; d_gene: .; v_gene: TRBV6-5; CDR3nt: TGTGCCAGCAGTTCAACCTTTAACTATGGCTACACCTTC; CDR3aa: CASSSTFNYGYTF
abundance: .; j_gene: TRBJ2-7; d_gene: TRBD1; v_gene: TRBV28; CDR3nt: TGTGCCAGCAGCAGATCCGGGACAGGGAGGGACCAGCAGTACTTC; CDR3aa: CASSRSGTGRDQQYF
abundance: .; j_gene: TRBJ1-1; d_gene: .; v_gene: TRBV6-1; CDR3nt: TGTGCCAGCATACTCATGGGGACTGAAGCTTTCTTT; CDR3aa: CASILMGTEAFF
abundance: once; j_gene: TRBJ2-1; d_gene: .; v_gene: TRBV9; CDR3nt: TGTGCCAGCAGCCCGGGGGGCTGGGAGCAGTTCTTC; CDR3aa: CASSPGGWEQFF
abundance: .; j_gene: TRBJ2-5; d_gene: .; v_gene: TRBV19; CDR3nt: TGTGCCAGTAGCCCTCGAGGGGACCAGACCCAGTACTTC; CDR3aa: CASSPRGDQTQYF
abundance: few; j_gene: TRBJ2-7; d_gene: .; v_gene: TRBV7-6; CDR3nt: TGTGCCAGCAGCTTAGGCAGTTTCTACGAGCAGTACTTC; CDR3aa: CASSLGSFYEQYF
abundance: once; j_gene: TRBJ1-4; d_gene: .; v_gene: TRBV11-2; CDR3nt: TGTGCCAGCAGTTCCAGCTGGGGGGTTAATGAAAAACTGTTTTTT; CDR3aa: CASSSSWGVNEKLFF
abundance: .; j_gene: TRBJ2-3; d_gene: .; v_gene: TRBV4-3; CDR3nt: TGCGCCAGCAGCCAAGATTCTAGAGGAATTTGGGTGAATACGCAGTATTTT; CDR3aa: CASSQDSRGIWVNTQYF
abundance: .; j_gene: TRBJ2-1; d_gene: TRBD1; v_gene: TRBV19; CDR3nt: TGTGCCAGTAGTATGTTCCAGGGGGCTTTGATTGAGCAGTTCTTC; CDR3aa: CASSMFQGALIEQFF
abundance: .; j_gene: TRBJ2-5; d_gene: TRBD2; v_gene: TRBV28; CDR3nt: TGTGCCAGCAGTTCCCGACTAGCGGGGGCAAATCAAGCAGGAGAGACCCAGTACTTC; CDR3aa: CASSSRLAGANQAGETQYF
abundance: few; j_gene: TRBJ2-7; d_gene: TRBD1; v_gene: TRBV5-1; CDR3nt: TGCGCCAGCAGCTTTAGCGCAGGGGGCGACGAGCAGTACTTC; CDR3aa: CASSFSAGGDEQYF
abundance: .; j_gene: TRBJ2-2; d_gene: TRBD2; v_gene: TRBV5-5; CDR3nt: TGTGCCAGCAGCTTGGGGACTAGCCCCACCGGGGAGCTGTTTTTT; CDR3aa: CASSLGTSPTGELFF
abundance: .; j_gene: TRBJ2-1; d_gene: .; v_gene: TRBV9; CDR3nt: TGTGCCAGCAGCGTAGCCGCAGGGGTGGCCAATGAGCAGTTCTTC; CDR3aa: CASSVAAGVANEQFF
abundance: .; j_gene: TRBJ2-7; d_gene: .; v_gene: TRBV5-1; CDR3nt: TGCGCCAGCAGCTCCGGGACCGGATGGGGGGAGCAGTGCTTC; CDR3aa: CASSSGTGWGEQCF
abundance: .; j_gene: TRBJ2-2; d_gene: TRBD1; v_gene: TRBV27; CDR3nt: TGTGCCAGCAGTTCCGGTACCGGGACAGGGGCTGCCGGGGAGCTGTTTTTT; CDR3aa: CASSSGTGTGAAGELFF
abundance: .; j_gene: TRBJ1-4; d_gene: .; v_gene: TRBV6-6; CDR3nt: TGTGCCGGGGCGCGGCGGGGATATGAAAAACTGTTTTTT; CDR3aa: CAGARRGYEKLFF
abundance: .; j_gene: TRBJ2-2; d_gene: .; v_gene: TRBV18; CDR3nt: TGTGCCAGCTCACCATGGCAAAGGCAAAACACCGGGGAGCTGTTTTTT; CDR3aa: CASSPWQRQNTGELFF
abundance: .; j_gene: TRBJ1-1; d_gene: .; v_gene: TRBV5-4; CDR3nt: TGTGCCAGCAGCTTGTGGGGAGCGGTAGCTGAAGCTTTCTTT; CDR3aa: CASSLWGAVAEAFF
abundance: .; j_gene: TRBJ1-1; d_gene: TRBD1; v_gene: TRBV5-1; CDR3nt: TGCGCCAGCAGCTTGGAGGGACAGGGGAACACTGAAGCTTTCTTT; CDR3aa: CASSLEGQGNTEAFF
abundance: .; j_gene: TRBJ1-6; d_gene: .; v_gene: TRBV4-2; CDR3nt: TGTGCCAGCAGCCAAGGACACACAACCAATTCACCCCTCCACTTT; CDR3aa: CASSQGHTTNSPLHF
abundance: .; j_gene: TRBJ1-1; d_gene: .; v_gene: TRBV11-3; CDR3nt: TGTGCCAGCAGCCTCCTGGGACAAGCTTTCTTT; CDR3aa: CASSLLGQAFF
abundance: .; j_gene: TRBJ2-1; d_gene: .; v_gene: TRBV20-1; CDR3nt: TGCAGTGCCACAGGCAATGAGCAGTTCTTC; CDR3aa: CSATGNEQFF